One T cell receptor beta chain is described in this entry. What antigen it recognizes has not been identified. One base away there is no much larger clone; base qualities are not given. The sample originates from a study of regulatory T cells in long-lasting Graves disease (dated by TCRdb to the early 2020s). In terms of the full investigation: Persistent Graves' disease was defined as antithyroid drug treatment for over 5 years with persistently positive TSH receptor autoantibodies. The study took place in China and was registered as a clinical trial. On average, persistent Graves' disease patients in the clinical cohort had been on antithyroid drugs for around 9.5 years. This study used TCR sequencing and RNA sequencing of peripheral blood to compare persistent Graves' disease patients against newly diagnosed Graves' disease patients. TCR sequencing covered about 13 persistent and roughly 20 newly diagnosed Graves' disease patients, some 35 samples in total.

Summary of the overall study and its limitations: A larger number of public clonotypes was shared among persistent patients (about 2,700) than among newly diagnosed patients (roughly 980). Compared with newly diagnosed patients, patients with persistent Graves' disease had lower TCR Shannon entropy and fewer highly expanded clones, which suggests clonal expansion. Sequencing and analysis were restricted to the TCR beta chain. The authors noted that the small sample size was a limitation that may lower accuracy. The study examined only peripheral blood because the primary lesion, thyroid tissue, could not be accessed.

The sample's time point, from its label and the paper: persistent/refractory GD, antithyroid drugs over 5 years with positive TRAb. For both TCR sequencing and RNA sequencing, RNA was extracted from PBMCs using TRIzol. Graves' disease was diagnosed according to American Thyroid Association guidelines. Patients were recruited from an endocrinology department in Xi'an, China. Each patient gave around 9 milliliters of peripheral blood, collected in an EDTA anticoagulant tube. Ficoll Paque Plus density gradient separation was used to isolate PBMCs, and no further T cell sorting was done. An Agilent 2100 Bioanalyzer and agarose gel were used to check RNA quality, and a NanoDrop 2000 was used to measure RNA concentration. Library creation used multiplex PCR. This sample was sequenced with an Illumina HiSeq 4000. iRepertoire HTBI primers and Arm-PCR amplification of CDR3 regions were used to construct TCR beta libraries. Gel purification was performed on PCR products prior to sequencing. Under the source paper's analysis protocol: Across samples, around 58 TRBV and roughly 15 TRBJ segments were identified and used for gene usage analysis of CDR3 amino acid clonotypes. COPE and FqMerger were used to merge filtered high-quality paired reads into contigs. Contigs were aligned with BLAST to IMGT TRBV, TRBD and TRBJ reference genes, and CDR3 was defined per IMGT. Highly expanded clones were defined as clonotypes with a frequency above 0.1%. Shannon entropy was used to measure repertoire diversity, and the Gini coefficient was used to measure V-J evenness. A clonotype was considered public if more than one individual shared it. The public reads were run again by TCRdb, first through fastp at Q25 and then through MiXCR, and only productive beta chains were kept. Here each entry gathers all rows of one CDR3 protein and keeps the most common genes and DNA. Here the V and J calls rest on TCRdb's processing, not on the authors' analysis. The sample yields around 450,000 distinct CDR3 sequences; around a fifth were counted once. The ten top clones hold roughly 7% of the sample.

The sequence was obtained from a female donor with Graves disease. This sample comprised peripheral blood mononuclear cells (PBMCs), obtained when the disease was refractory, from a patient treated with antithyroid drugs.

At the DNA level, the sequence is TGTGCCAGCAGGTTTAGAGCATATCATAATTTCCCCCTCCACTTT. Translation gives CASRFRAYHNFPLHF. The sequence joins TRBV3-1 to TRBJ1-6; the D gene is not confidently resolved. From cysteine to phenylalanine, the CDR3 is 15 amino acids long. Only the CDR3 DNA is retained, 45 bases long and in frame from the first base. From a lookup of the germline V gene (reference sequence), CDR1 and CDR2 are LGHDT and YNNKEL. Deletion took 6 bases off V and 13 bases off J, with a span of 22 bases between the germline ends.